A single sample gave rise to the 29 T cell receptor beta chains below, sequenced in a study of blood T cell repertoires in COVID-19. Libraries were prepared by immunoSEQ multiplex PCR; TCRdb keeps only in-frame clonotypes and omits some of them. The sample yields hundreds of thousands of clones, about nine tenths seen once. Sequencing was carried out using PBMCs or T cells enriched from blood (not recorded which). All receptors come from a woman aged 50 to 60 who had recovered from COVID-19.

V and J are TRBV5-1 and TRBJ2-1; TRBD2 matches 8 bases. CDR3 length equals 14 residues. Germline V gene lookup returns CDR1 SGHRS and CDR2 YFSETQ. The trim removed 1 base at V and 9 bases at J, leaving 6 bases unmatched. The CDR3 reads CASSLSLAGTEQFF. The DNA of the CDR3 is TGCGCCAGCAGCTTGTCCCTAGCGGGTACTGAGCAGTTCTTC.

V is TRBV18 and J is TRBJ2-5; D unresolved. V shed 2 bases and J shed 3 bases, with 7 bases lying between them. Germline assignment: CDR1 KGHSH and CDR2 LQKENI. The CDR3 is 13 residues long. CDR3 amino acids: CASSPWLEETQYF. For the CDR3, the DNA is TGTGCCAGCTCACCATGGCTGGAAGAGACCCAGTACTTC.

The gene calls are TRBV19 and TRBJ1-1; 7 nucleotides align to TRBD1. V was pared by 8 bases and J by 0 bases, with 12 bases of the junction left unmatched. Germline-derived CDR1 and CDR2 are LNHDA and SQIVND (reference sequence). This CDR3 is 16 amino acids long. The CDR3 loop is CASPPGQNIMNTEAFF. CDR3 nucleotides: TGTGCCAGTCCTCCGGGACAGAACATAATGAACACTGAAGCTTTCTTT. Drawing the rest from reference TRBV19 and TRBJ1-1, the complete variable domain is DGGITQSPKYLFRKEGQNVTLSCEQNLNHDAMYWYRQDPGQGLRLIYYSQIVNDFQKGDIAEGYSVSREKKESFPLTVTSAQKNPTAFYLCASPPGQNIMNTEAFFGQGTRLTVV.

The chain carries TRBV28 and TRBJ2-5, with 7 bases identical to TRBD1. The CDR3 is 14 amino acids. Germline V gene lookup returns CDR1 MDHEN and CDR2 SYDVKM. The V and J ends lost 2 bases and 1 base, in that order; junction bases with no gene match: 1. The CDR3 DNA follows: TGTGCCAGCAGTTTAGACAGGGCCCAAGAGACCCAGTACTTC. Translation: CASSLDRAQETQYF.

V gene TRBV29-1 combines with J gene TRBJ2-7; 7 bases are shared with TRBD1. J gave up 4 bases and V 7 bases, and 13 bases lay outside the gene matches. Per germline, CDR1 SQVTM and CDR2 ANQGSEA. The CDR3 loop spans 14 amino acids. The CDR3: CSAASLAGGYEQYF. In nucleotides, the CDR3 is TGCAGCGCAGCAAGTCTAGCAGGGGGATACGAGCAGTACTTC.

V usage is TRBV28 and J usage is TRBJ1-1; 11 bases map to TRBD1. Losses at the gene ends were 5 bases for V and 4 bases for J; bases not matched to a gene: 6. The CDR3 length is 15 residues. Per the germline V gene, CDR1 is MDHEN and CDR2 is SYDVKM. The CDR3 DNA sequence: TGTGCCAGCAGTCCGCACGGGACAGGGGGCACTGAAGCTTTCTTT. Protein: CASSPHGTGGTEAFF.

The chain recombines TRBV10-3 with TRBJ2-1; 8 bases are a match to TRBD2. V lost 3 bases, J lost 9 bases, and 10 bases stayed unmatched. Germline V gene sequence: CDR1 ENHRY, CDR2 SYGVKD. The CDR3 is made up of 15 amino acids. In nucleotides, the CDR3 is TGTGCCATCAGTGAACGGGAGGGCCGGTTATCTGAGCAGTTCTTC. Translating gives CAISEREGRLSEQFF.

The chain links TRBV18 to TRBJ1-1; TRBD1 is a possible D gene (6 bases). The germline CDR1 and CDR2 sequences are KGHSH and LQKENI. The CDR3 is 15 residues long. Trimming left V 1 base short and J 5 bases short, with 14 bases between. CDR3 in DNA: TGTGCCAGCTCACCACGGGAAGGGGGTAGAACTGAAGCTTTCTTT. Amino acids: CASSPREGGRTEAFF.

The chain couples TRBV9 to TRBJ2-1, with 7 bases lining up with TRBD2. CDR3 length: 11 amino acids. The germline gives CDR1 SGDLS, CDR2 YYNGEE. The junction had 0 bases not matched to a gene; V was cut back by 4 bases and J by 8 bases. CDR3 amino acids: CASSRGDEQFF. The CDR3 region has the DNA TGTGCCAGCAGCCGGGGGGATGAGCAGTTCTTC.

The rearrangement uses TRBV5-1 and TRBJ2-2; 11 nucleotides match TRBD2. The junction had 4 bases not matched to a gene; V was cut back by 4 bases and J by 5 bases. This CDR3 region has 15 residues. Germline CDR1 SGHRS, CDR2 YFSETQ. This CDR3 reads CASSKGTSGTGELFF. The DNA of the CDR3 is TGCGCCAGCAGCAAGGGGACTAGCGGTACCGGGGAGCTGTTTTTT.

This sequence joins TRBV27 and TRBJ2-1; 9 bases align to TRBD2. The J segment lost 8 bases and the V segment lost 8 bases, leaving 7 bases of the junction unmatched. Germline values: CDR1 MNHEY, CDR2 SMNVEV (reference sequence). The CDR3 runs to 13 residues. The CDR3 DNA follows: TGTGCCAGCGGAGCGGGAGGTAGCGATGAGCAGTTCTTC. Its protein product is CASGAGGSDEQFF.

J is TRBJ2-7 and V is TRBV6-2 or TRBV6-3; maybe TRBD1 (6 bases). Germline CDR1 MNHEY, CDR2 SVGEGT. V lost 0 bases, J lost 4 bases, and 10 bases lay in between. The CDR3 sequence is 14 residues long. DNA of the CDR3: TGTGCCAGCAGTTACTCTTCCACAGGGTACGAGCAGTACTTC. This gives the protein CASSYSSTGYEQYF.

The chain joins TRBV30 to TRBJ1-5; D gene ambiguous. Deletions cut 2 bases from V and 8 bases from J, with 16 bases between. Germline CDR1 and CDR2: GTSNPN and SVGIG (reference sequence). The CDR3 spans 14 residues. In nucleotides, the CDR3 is TGTGCCTGGAGTACGGACCGAGGGATAGAGCCCCAGCATTTT. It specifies CAWSTDRGIEPQHF.

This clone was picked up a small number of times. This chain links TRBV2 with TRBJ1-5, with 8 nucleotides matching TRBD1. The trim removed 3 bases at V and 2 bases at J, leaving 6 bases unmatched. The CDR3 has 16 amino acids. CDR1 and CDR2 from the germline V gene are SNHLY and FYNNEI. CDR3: CASSDPGGIGNQPQHF. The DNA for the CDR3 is TGTGCCAGCAGTGACCCAGGGGGCATTGGCAATCAGCCCCAGCATTTT.

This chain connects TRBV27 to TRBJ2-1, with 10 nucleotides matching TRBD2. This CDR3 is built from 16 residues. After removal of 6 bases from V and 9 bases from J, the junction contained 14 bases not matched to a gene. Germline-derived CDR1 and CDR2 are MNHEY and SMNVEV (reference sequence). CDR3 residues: CASSPISSSGSSEQFF. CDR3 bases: TGTGCCAGCAGCCCTATTTCTTCTAGCGGGAGTAGTGAGCAGTTCTTC.

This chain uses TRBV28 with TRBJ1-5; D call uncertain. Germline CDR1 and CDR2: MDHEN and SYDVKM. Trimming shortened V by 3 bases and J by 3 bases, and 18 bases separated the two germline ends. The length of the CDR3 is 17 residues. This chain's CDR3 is CASSFGLRREPNQPQHF. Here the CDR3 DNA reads TGTGCCAGCAGTTTTGGGCTTCGGAGGGAACCCAATCAGCCCCAGCATTTT.

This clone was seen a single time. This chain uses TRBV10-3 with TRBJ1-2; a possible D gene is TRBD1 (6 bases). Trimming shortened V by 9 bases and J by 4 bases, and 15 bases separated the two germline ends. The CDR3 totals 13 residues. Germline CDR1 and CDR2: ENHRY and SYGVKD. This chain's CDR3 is CAISGTTLYGYTF. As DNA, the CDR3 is TGTGCCATAAGCGGGACAACGCTCTATGGCTACACCTTC.

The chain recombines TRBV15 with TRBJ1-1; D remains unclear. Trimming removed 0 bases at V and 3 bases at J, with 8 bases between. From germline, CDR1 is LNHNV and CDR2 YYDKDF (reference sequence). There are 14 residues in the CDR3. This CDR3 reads CATSRDNGDTEAFF. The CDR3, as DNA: TGTGCCACCAGCAGAGATAACGGGGACACTGAAGCTTTCTTT.

CDR3: CASGLGQTMNTEAFF. DNA for the CDR3: TGTGCCAGCGGACTGGGACAGACCATGAACACTGAAGCTTTCTTT. The chain employs TRBV7-9 and TRBJ1-1; 7 bases line up with TRBD1. The CDR3 loop spans 15 amino acids. CDR1 is SEHNR, CDR2 FQNEAQ, per germline (reference sequence). V lost 8 bases to trimming and J lost 0 bases; unmatched junction nucleotides: 9. The full variable domain, its missing parts supplied by reference TRBV7-9 and TRBJ1-1, is DTGVSQNPRHKITKRGQNVTFRCDPISEHNRLYWYRQTLGQGPEFLTYFQNEAQLEKSRLLSDRFSAERPKGSFSTLEIQRTEQGDSAMYLCASGLGQTMNTEAFFGQGTRLTVV.

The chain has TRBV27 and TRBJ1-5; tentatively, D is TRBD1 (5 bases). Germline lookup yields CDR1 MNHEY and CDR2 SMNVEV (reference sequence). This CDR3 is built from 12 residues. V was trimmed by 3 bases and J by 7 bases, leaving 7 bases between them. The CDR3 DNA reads TGTGCCAGCAGTTTTTCAGGGCAGCCCCAGCATTTT. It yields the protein CASSFSGQPQHF.

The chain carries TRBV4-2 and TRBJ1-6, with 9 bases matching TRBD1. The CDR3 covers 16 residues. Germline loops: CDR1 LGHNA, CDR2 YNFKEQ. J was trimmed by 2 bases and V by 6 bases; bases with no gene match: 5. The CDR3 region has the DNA TGTGCCAGCAGACGAACAGGGGGCCCCTATAATTCACCCCTCCACTTT. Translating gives CASRRTGGPYNSPLHF.

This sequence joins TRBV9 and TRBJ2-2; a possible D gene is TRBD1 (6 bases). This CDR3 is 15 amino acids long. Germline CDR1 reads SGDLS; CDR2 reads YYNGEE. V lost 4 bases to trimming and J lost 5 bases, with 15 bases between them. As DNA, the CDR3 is TGTGCCAGCAGCCCTCGGACAGCCGTTACCGGGGAGCTGTTTTTT. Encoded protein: CASSPRTAVTGELFF.

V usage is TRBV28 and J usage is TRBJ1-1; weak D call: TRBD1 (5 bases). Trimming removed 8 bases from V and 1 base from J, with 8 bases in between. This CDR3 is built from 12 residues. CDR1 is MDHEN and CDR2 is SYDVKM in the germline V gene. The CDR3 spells CASWTSNTEAFF. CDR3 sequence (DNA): TGTGCCAGCTGGACATCGAACACTGAAGCTTTCTTT.

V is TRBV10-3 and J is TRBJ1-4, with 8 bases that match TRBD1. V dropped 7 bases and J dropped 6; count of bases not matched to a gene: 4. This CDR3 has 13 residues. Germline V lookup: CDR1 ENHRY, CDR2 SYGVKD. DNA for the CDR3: TGTGCCATCAAGGGACAGGCGGATGAAAAACTGTTTTTT. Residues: CAIKGQADEKLFF.

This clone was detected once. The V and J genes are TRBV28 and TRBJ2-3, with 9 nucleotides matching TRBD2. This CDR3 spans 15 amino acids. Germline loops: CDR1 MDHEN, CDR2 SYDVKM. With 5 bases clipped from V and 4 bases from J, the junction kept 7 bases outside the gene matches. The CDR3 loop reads CASSQAGGGADTQYF. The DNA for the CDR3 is TGTGCCAGCAGTCAAGCGGGAGGAGGTGCAGATACGCAGTATTTT. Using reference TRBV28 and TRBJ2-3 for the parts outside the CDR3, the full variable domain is DVKVTQSSRYLVKRTGEKVFLECVQDMDHENMFWYRQDPGLGLRLIYFSYDVKMKEKGDIPEGYSVSREKKERFSLILESASTNQTSMYLCASSQAGGGADTQYFGPGTRLTVL.

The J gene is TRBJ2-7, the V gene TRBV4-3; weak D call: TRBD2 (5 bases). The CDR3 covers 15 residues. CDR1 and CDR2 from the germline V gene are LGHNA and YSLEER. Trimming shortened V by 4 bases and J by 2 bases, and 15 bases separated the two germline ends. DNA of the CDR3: TGCGCCAGCAGCCCTGAGCGGCATCCAGCCTACGAGCAGTACTTC. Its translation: CASSPERHPAYEQYF.

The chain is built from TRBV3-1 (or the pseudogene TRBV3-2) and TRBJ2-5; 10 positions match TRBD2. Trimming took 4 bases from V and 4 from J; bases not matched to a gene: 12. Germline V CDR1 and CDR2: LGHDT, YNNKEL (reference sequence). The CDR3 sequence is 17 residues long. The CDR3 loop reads CASSPMPKREGGETQYF. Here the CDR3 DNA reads TGTGCCAGCAGCCCGATGCCAAAGCGGGAGGGGGGAGAGACCCAGTACTTC.

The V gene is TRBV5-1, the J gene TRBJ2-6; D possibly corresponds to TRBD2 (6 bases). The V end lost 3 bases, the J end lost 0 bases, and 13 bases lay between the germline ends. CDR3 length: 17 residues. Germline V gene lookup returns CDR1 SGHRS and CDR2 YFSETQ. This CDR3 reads CASSYGGTGSGANVLTF. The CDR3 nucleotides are TGCGCCAGCAGCTACGGGGGAACTGGCTCTGGGGCCAACGTCCTGACTTTC. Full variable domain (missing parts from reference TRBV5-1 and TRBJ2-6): KAGVTQTPRYLIKTRGQQVTLSCSPISGHRSVSWYQQTPGQGLQFLFEYFSETQRNKGNFPGRFSGRQFSNSRSEMNVSTLELGDSALYLCASSYGGTGSGANVLTFGAGSRLTVL.

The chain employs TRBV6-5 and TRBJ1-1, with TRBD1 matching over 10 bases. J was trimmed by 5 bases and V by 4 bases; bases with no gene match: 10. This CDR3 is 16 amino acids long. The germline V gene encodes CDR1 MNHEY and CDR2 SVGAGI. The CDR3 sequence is CASSLYRQGARTEAFF. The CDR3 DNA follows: TGTGCCAGCAGTTTATACAGACAGGGGGCGAGGACTGAAGCTTTCTTT.